These 7 T cell receptor beta chains share one sample of origin, sequenced in a study of cytomegalovirus exposure and HLA in healthy donors. The PCR had 60 Vbeta and 13 Jbeta primers. Method: immunoSEQ multiplex PCR; TCRdb's copy keeps in-frame clones and lacks some. The data hold under 200,000 clones, with roughly 80% observed a single time. Specimen: PBMCs. The origin of the receptors is a man aged 45-60 years in good health and CMV-seropositive.

This sequence joins TRBV6-5 and TRBJ1-2; a weak D match, TRBD1 (6 bases). Germline CDR1 MNHEY, CDR2 SVGAGI. Trimming pared 2 bases from V and 6 bases from J, leaving 16 bases between. There are 15 residues in the CDR3. This chain's CDR3 is CASSYRGTHRNGYTF. The CDR3 coding sequence is TGTGCCAGCAGTTACAGGGGGACCCATCGTAATGGCTACACCTTC.

V is TRBV4-2 and J is TRBJ1-1; D is unresolved. Germline assignment: CDR1 LGHNA and CDR2 YNFKEQ. The V end was cut by 1 base, the J end by 1 base, with 7 bases between. The CDR3 spans 14 residues. CDR3 amino acids: CASSQVRENTEAFF. The DNA of the CDR3 is TGTGCCAGCAGCCAAGTACGGGAGAACACTGAAGCTTTCTTT.

The chain combines TRBV28 with TRBJ1-1; possible D gene TRBD1, 5 bases. The CDR3 extends over 13 amino acids. V lost 8 bases to trimming and J lost 1 base, with 11 bases between them. Germline-derived CDR1 and CDR2 are MDHEN and SYDVKM. The CDR3 nucleotides are TGTGCCAGCTGTGACAGACAGAACACTGAAGCTTTCTTT. This gives the protein CASCDRQNTEAFF.

This chain connects TRBV9 to TRBJ2-2, with D possibly TRBD2 on 5 matching bases. V was shortened by 0 bases and J by 4 bases, with 13 bases between the two germline ends. CDR1 and CDR2 from the germline V gene are SGDLS and YYNGEE. The CDR3 is 16 amino acids. The CDR3 is CASSVEAVPVTGELFF. The CDR3 DNA reads TGTGCCAGCAGCGTAGAAGCGGTCCCGGTCACCGGGGAGCTGTTTTTT.

The rearrangement uses TRBV13 and TRBJ2-3; the D gene is possibly TRBD2 (6 bases). The CDR3 consists of 17 residues. Germline lookup yields CDR1 PRHDT and CDR2 FYEKMQ (reference sequence). V was cut by 5 bases and J by 0 bases, with 18 bases left in between. The CDR3 loop reads CASSPGGLAPSTDTQYF. CDR3 in DNA: TGTGCCAGCAGCCCTGGTGGCCTAGCGCCCAGCACAGATACGCAGTATTTT. The full variable domain, in which reference TRBV13 and TRBJ2-3 provide the parts outside the CDR3, is AAGVIQSPRHLIKEKRETATLKCYPIPRHDTVYWYQQGPGQDPQFLISFYEKMQSDKGSIPDRFSAQQFSDYHSELNMSSLELGDSALYFCASSPGGLAPSTDTQYFGPGTRLTVL.

Only one count was recorded for this clone. The chain's CDR3 is CASSFRGGYTF. Here the CDR3 DNA reads TGTGCCAGCAGCTTTCGGGGTGGCTACACCTTC. The chain joins TRBV5-6 to TRBJ1-2; no clear D. V was cut by 2 bases and J by 7 bases, with 6 bases left in between. The germline CDR1 and CDR2 sequences are SGHDT and YYEEEE. The length of the CDR3 is 11 residues.

The CDR3 bases are TGTGCCAGCAGCCGGACTAGCGGGAGCACAGATACGCAGTATTTT. Translating it yields CASSRTSGSTDTQYF. The V gene is TRBV7-3, the J gene TRBJ2-3; 11 bases are shared with TRBD2. The junction had 1 base not matched to a gene; V was cut back by 5 bases and J by 0 bases. The CDR3 has 15 amino acids. The germline V gene has CDR1 SGHTA and CDR2 FQGTGA.